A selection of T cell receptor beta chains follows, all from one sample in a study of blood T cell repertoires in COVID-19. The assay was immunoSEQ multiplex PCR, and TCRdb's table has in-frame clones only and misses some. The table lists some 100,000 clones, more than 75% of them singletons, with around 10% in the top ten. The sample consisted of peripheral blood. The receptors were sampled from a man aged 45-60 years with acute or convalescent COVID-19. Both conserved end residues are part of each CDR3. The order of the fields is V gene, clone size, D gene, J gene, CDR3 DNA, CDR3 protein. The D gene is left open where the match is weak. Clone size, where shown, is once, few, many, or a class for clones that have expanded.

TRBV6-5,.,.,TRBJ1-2,TGTGCCAGCCCCCGGCCGGGGGTATCCTATGGCTACACCTTC,CASPRPGVSYGYTF
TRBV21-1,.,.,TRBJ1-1,TGTGCCAGCAGCATTAAGACAGGGGCAATGGTAAACACTGAAGCTTTCTTT,CASSIKTGAMVNTEAFF
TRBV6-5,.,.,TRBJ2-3,TGTGCCAGCAGCTCCGGGACGTCCGGGGGGCAGTATTTT,CASSSGTSGGQYF
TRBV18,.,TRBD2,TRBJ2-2,TGTGCCAGCTCACCACGTAAGGCGGGAGACCTCACCGGGGAGCTGTTTTTT,CASSPRKAGDLTGELFF
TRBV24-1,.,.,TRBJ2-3,TGTGCCACCAGTGATTCCCGGGGGGACCAGGACAGTCGCACAGATACGCAGTATTTT,CATSDSRGDQDSRTDTQYF
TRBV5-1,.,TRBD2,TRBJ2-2,TGCGCCAGCAGCTTGTTTGCGGGAGGGAACGTCGGGGAGCTGTTTTTT,CASSLFAGGNVGELFF
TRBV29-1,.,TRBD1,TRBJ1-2,TGCAGCGTTGAAAGGACAGGGGGTTTACATGGCTACACCTTC,CSVERTGGLHGYTF
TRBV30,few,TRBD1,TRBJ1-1,TGTGCCTGGAGTACGGCAGGGGGGAACACTGAAGCTTTCTTT,CAWSTAGGNTEAFF
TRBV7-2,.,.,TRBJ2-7,TGTGCCAGCAGCCAGGACAGCAATCTTCCCTACGAGCAGTACTTC,CASSQDSNLPYEQYF
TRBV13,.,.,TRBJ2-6,TGTGCCAGCAGCTTAACTAACAATCGCCCCTCTGGGGCCAACGTCCTGACTTTC,CASSLTNNRPSGANVLTF
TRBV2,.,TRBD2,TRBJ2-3,TGTGCCAGCAGTGAAGCCGGACTAGCGGGAGTAGATACGCAGTATTTT,CASSEAGLAGVDTQYF
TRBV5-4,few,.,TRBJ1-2,TGTGCCAGCAGCTTGGGGCAGGCTCTTGACTATGGCTACACCTTC,CASSLGQALDYGYTF
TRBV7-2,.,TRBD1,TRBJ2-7,TGTGCCAGCAGCTTACAGACAGGGGCCGAGCAGTACTTC,CASSLQTGAEQYF
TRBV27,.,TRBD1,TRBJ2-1,TGTGCCAGCAGTTTATCGTCGACGGGACAGCCCTCCTACAATGAGCAGTTCTTC,CASSLSSTGQPSYNEQFF
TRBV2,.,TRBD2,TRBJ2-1,TGTGCCAGCAGTGACCCCCTAGCGGGGGTCAATGAGCAGTTCTTC,CASSDPLAGVNEQFF
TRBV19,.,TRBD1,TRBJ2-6,TGTGCCAGTGGGAGACAGGGTGAATCTGGGGCCAACGTCCTGACTTTC,CASGRQGESGANVLTF
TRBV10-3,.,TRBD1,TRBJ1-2,TGTGCCATCAGTGAGTCGGGACAGAACTATGGCTACACCTTC,CAISESGQNYGYTF
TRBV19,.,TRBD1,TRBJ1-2,TGTGCCAGTAGCTTCCGGACAGGCTATGGCTACACCTTC,CASSFRTGYGYTF
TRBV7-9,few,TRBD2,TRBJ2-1,TGTGCCAGCAGCTTCCGGACTAGCGGAACCTACAATGAGCAGTTCTTC,CASSFRTSGTYNEQFF
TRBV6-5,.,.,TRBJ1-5,TGTGCCAGCGGCCTAAGCGCCGATAGCAATCAGCCCCAGCATTTT,CASGLSADSNQPQHF
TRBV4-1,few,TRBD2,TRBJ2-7,TGCGCCAGCAGTCAGACTAGCGGTTACGAGCAGTACTTC,CASSQTSGYEQYF
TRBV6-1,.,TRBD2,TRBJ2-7,TGTGCCAGCAGTGGAGCAGGCGGGACTAAGGTCTACGAGCAGTACTTC,CASSGAGGTKVYEQYF
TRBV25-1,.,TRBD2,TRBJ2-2,TGTGCCAGCAGTGATAGCGGGAGGCCCACCGGGGAGCTGTTTTTT,CASSDSGRPTGELFF
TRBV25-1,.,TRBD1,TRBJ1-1,TGTGCCAGCAGAGGACCGGGACAGCTGAACACTGAAGCTTTCTTT,CASRGPGQLNTEAFF
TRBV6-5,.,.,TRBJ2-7,TGTGCCAGCAGCCCACTTAGCCACGAGCAGTACTTC,CASSPLSHEQYF
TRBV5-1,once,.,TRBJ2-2,TGCGCCAGCAGCCCGTCGTACGAGGGCGGGGAGCTGTTTTTT,CASSPSYEGGELFF
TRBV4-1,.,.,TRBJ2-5,TGCGCCAGCAGCCTCAGGACTGGTCAAGAGACCCAGTACTTC,CASSLRTGQETQYF
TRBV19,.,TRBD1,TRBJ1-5,TGTGCCAGTACCCGCGGGACAGGGGGAAGTCGCAATCAGCCCCAGCATTTT,CASTRGTGGSRNQPQHF